These 4 T cell receptor beta chains were all obtained from the same sample, sequenced in a study of blood T cell repertoires in COVID-19. Libraries were prepared by immunoSEQ multiplex PCR; TCRdb keeps only in-frame clonotypes and omits some of them. The data show roughly 380,000 clones, with over 75% seen just once and approximately 1.2% held by the top ten. The specimen was PBMCs or T cells enriched from blood (not recorded which). The receptors were sampled from a man between 25 and 39 years old who had recovered from COVID-19.

V usage is TRBV6-6 and J usage is TRBJ2-6, with 7 bases aligning to TRBD1. V lost 6 bases and J lost 1; bases outside the gene matches: 6. Per the germline V gene, CDR1 is MNHNY and CDR2 is SVGAGI (reference sequence). CDR3 size: 16 residues. CDR3 sequence reads: CASSTGVFSGANVLTF. The CDR3 DNA follows: TGTGCCAGCAGCACAGGGGTTTTTTCTGGGGCCAACGTCCTGACTTTC.

V usage is TRBV5-4 and J usage is TRBJ1-6; D gene unclear. The CDR3 loop spans 14 amino acids. Germline values: CDR1 SGHNT, CDR2 YYREEE (reference sequence). V lost 3 bases and J 9 bases, leaving 13 bases between the germline ends. The CDR3 is CASSYRQDTSPLHF. For the CDR3, the DNA is TGTGCCAGCAGCTATAGGCAGGATACTTCACCCCTCCACTTT.

The J gene is TRBJ1-3, the V gene TRBV3-1 (or the pseudogene TRBV3-2); maybe TRBD1 (5 bases). Deletions cut 7 bases from V and 0 bases from J, with 19 bases between. Germline V gene sequence: CDR1 LGHDT, CDR2 YNNKEL (reference sequence). The CDR3 sequence is 17 residues long. CDR3 sequence: CASTLGLPTISGNTIYF. For the CDR3, the DNA is TGTGCCAGCACCTTGGGACTCCCGACCATCTCTGGAAACACCATATATTTT.

This sequence joins TRBV2 and TRBJ1-5; 7 bases are a match to TRBD1. Germline V gene lookup returns CDR1 SNHLY and CDR2 FYNNEI. The CDR3 runs 14 residues. J was trimmed by 2 bases and V by 6 bases; bases with no gene match: 4. Here the CDR3 reads CASRTGMGNQPQHF. The CDR3 DNA reads TGTGCCAGCAGGACAGGGATGGGCAATCAGCCCCAGCATTTT.